This T cell receptor beta chain was found in a study of CD8 T cells in Susac syndrome. The CDR3 totals 16 residues. The V gene's germline CDR1 is SGHTA and CDR2 FQGNSA. The junction had 1 base not matched to a gene; V was cut back by 0 bases and J by 0 bases. This clonotype was seen a single time. With random hexamers, reverse transcription was performed on about 0.5 to 1 ug of RNA. TCRdb independently ran MiXCR on the immunoSEQ multiplex PCR reads; one entry per CDR3 protein. The table lists 300,000 or so distinct CDR3 sequences, approximately 90% of them singletons. The source of this sequence is a human donor with multiple sclerosis. The sequenced material came from CD4+ T cells from PBMCs. This sequence joins TRBV7-2 and TRBJ2-2; 7 bases fit TRBD2. CDR3 in amino acids: CASSLAAGANTGELFF. As DNA, the CDR3 is TGTGCCAGCAGCTTAGCGGCGGGAGCGAACACCGGGGAGCTGTTTTTT.